A single sample gave rise to the 5 T cell receptor beta chains below, sequenced in a study of cytotoxic CD8 clonotypes in ibrutinib-treated CLL. Assay used: immunoSEQ multiplex PCR; TCRdb lists only in-frame clones, some missing. The table has tens of thousands of clones, 60% to 80% seen once. The specimen was PBMCs, collected before ibrutinib treatment. These receptors were obtained from a human donor with chronic lymphocytic leukemia.

This clone was found a few times. The chain combines TRBV11-3 with TRBJ2-1; perhaps TRBD2 as D (5 bases). The CDR3 has 11 amino acids. Trimming stripped 4 bases from V and 15 bases from J, with 13 bases between. Per germline, CDR1 SGHNT and CDR2 YENEEA. The DNA for the CDR3 is TGTGCCAGCAGCTCCGGACTCGTCTCGTTCTTC. It yields the protein CASSSGLVSFF.

The chain links TRBV27 to TRBJ2-7, with D possibly TRBD1 on 7 matching bases. Trimming took 6 bases from V and 2 from J, leaving 11 bases between them. The CDR3 has 13 amino acids. Germline assignment: CDR1 MNHEY and CDR2 SMNVEV (reference sequence). As DNA, the CDR3 is TGTGCCAGCAGATCAGGGGGGCCCTACGAGCAGTACTTC. Translated, it gives CASRSGGPYEQYF.

This rearrangement joins TRBV11-2 to TRBJ1-2, with 10 bases identical to TRBD1. This CDR3 has 15 residues. V dropped 5 bases and J dropped 6; count of bases not matched to a gene: 9. The germline CDR1 and CDR2 sequences are SGHAT and FQNNGV. CDR3 DNA sequence: TGTGCCAGCAGCGCGACGGGCGGGACAGGGGATGGCTACACCTTC. It translates to CASSATGGTGDGYTF.

The V and J genes are TRBV27 and TRBJ2-3, with D possibly TRBD1 on 6 matching bases. The CDR3 sequence is 14 residues long. The V gene lost 4 bases and the J gene lost 3 bases, with 11 bases spanning the gap. Germline V lookup: CDR1 MNHEY, CDR2 SMNVEV (reference sequence). The CDR3 DNA reads TGTGCCAGCAGTTGGGCCCAGGGGACAGATACGCAGTATTTT. Its translation: CASSWAQGTDTQYF.

The CDR3 loop is CSVEVGSGRGYTF. The CDR3 coding sequence is TGCAGCGTTGAAGTGGGCAGTGGGAGGGGCTACACCTTC. The rearrangement joins TRBV29-1 to TRBJ1-2, with D unclear. Trimming cost V 1 base and J 8 bases, with 14 bases left between them. The CDR3 has 13 amino acids. Per germline, CDR1 SQVTM and CDR2 ANQGSEA.